Listed below are T cell receptor beta chains from one sample, sequenced in a study of blood T cell repertoires in COVID-19. Here immunoSEQ multiplex PCR was the method, and the copy in TCRdb shows in-frame clones only, minus some. The data hold approximately 320,000 clones, with 85% observed a single time. The sample consisted of peripheral blood. Receptor source: a human donor in a cohort sampled during active COVID-19. CDR3s include the opening cysteine and the closing phenylalanine or tryptophan. A D gene is named only where the DNA matches it firmly. Only some rows state a clone size, as once, few, many or a class for expanded clones.

j_gene	abundance	d_gene	v_gene	CDR3nt	CDR3aa
TRBJ1-5	few	NA	TRBV6-5	TGTGCCAGCAGTTATGTCGGGGGAAGCAATCAGCCCCAGCATTTT	CASSYVGGSNQPQHF
TRBJ2-3	NA	NA	TRBV3-1/TRBV3-2	TGTGCCAGCAGCCCCGAAGTAGGGGTCAGAGATACGCAGTATTTT	CASSPEVGVRDTQYF
TRBJ2-1	few	TRBD2	TRBV6-6	TGTGCCAGCAGTCCAGGTCAGGGCGGGGGGGGGTCCGATGAGCAGTTCTTC	CASSPGQGGGGSDEQFF
TRBJ1-6	NA	NA	TRBV6-4	TGTGCCAGCAGTGTCTCGGACAGCCCTAATTCACCCCTCCACTTT	CASSVSDSPNSPLHF
TRBJ1-1	once	NA	TRBV5-4	TGTGCCAGCAGCAACAGGGACACTGAAGCTTTCTTT	CASSNRDTEAFF
TRBJ1-1	NA	TRBD1	TRBV3-1/TRBV3-2	TGTGCCAGCAGCCAGGGTACCGGGACAGGGGGTACTGAAGCTTTCTTT	CASSQGTGTGGTEAFF
TRBJ2-3	NA	NA	TRBV7-9	TGTGCCAGCAGCCCTAGCAGGGGAGCGACAGATACGCAGTATTTT	CASSPSRGATDTQYF
TRBJ1-6	NA	NA	TRBV7-2	TGTGCCAGCAAGGTACAGGGAACCAATTCACCCCTCCACTTT	CASKVQGTNSPLHF
TRBJ1-2	NA	NA	TRBV29-1	TGCAGCGTTGGGTCCGGCGGGGGCATCTATGGCTACACCTTC	CSVGSGGGIYGYTF
TRBJ1-1	NA	NA	TRBV5-4	TGTGCCAGCAGCTTAATCGGGACTAACACTGAAGCTTTCTTT	CASSLIGTNTEAFF
TRBJ1-6	NA	NA	TRBV6-6	TGTGCCAGCAGTTCAGGCCTAAATTCACCCCTCCACTTT	CASSSGLNSPLHF
TRBJ1-4	NA	TRBD1	TRBV14	TGTGCCAGCAGCCTAGGGACAGGGACGTGGAATGAAAAACTGTTTTTT	CASSLGTGTWNEKLFF
TRBJ1-1	NA	NA	TRBV20-1	TGCAGTGCCAGTAAGACTTTCATGAACACTGAAGCTTTCTTT	CSASKTFMNTEAFF
TRBJ1-2	NA	NA	TRBV21-1	TGTGCCAGCACCTTGGGCAGGGTTGGCTACACCTTC	CASTLGRVGYTF
TRBJ2-3	once	TRBD2	TRBV2	TGTGCCAGCAGACTAGCGTCAGCGAGGCAGTATTTT	CASRLASARQYF
TRBJ1-5	NA	NA	TRBV2	TGTGCCACCGGAGATCAGGGGATCCGCAATCAGCCCCAGCATTTT	CATGDQGIRNQPQHF
TRBJ2-1	NA	NA	TRBV20-1	TGCAGTGCTAGAGGGGGGCGGTTCGAGTTCTTC	CSARGGRFEFF
TRBJ2-3	NA	NA	TRBV5-1	TGCGCCAGCAGCCCCCTACGGGGGATGGATACGCAGTATTTT	CASSPLRGMDTQYF
TRBJ1-5	NA	NA	TRBV6-1	TGTGCCAGCAGTGAGGAGGGCTCGGACCCTCCGAATTTT	CASSEEGSDPPNF
TRBJ1-1	NA	TRBD1	TRBV29-1	TGCAGCGCTGAGACAGGGGAGGGCACTGAAGCTTTCTTT	CSAETGEGTEAFF
TRBJ2-1	NA	TRBD2	TRBV6-4	TGTGCCAGCAGTGAGCTAGCGGGAAGTGAGCAGTTCTTC	CASSELAGSEQFF
TRBJ2-3	NA	TRBD1	TRBV6-5	TGTGCCAGCAGTCGTCTCGGACAGGGAGATACGCAGTATTTT	CASSRLGQGDTQYF
TRBJ2-6	NA	TRBD1	TRBV25-1	TGTGCCAGCAGTGCCCATTCCGGGACAGAATCTGGGGCCAACGTCCTGACTTTC	CASSAHSGTESGANVLTF
TRBJ2-7	NA	TRBD1	TRBV9	TGTGCCAGCAGCCCCTCGGACAGGGTTGGAGAGCAGTACTTC	CASSPSDRVGEQYF